This is a list of T cell receptor beta chains from one sample in a study of regulatory T cells in long-lasting Graves disease. TCRdb called the multiplex PCR reads again in MiXCR, with one record for every CDR3 protein. The sample has around 300,000 distinct CDR3 sequences, under 25% seen once. Sequenced here: peripheral blood mononuclear cells (PBMCs), sampled when the disease was refractory, from a patient treated with antithyroid drugs. The receptors here all came from a female donor with Graves disease. Each CDR3 is given without its conserved first and last residue. Rows may omit the clone size; those that give it use once, few, many or a size class.

j_call v_call clone_size cdr3_aa
TRBJ2-2 TRBV19 - ASSDSPGTGELF
TRBJ1-3 TRBV9 - ASSVGRSGNTIY
TRBJ2-7 TRBV19 - ASSPGTGLPPGEQY
TRBJ1-1 TRBV27 - ASSPYPLTRPTKAF
TRBJ1-1 TRBV5-5 - AGSLVPSNTEAF
TRBJ2-5 TRBV7-2 - ASSLGWRTQETQY
TRBJ1-2 TRBV10-3 many AIRQGAASDGYT
TRBJ2-5 TRBV7-3 many ASSLGYLGHEETQY
TRBJ1-5 TRBV7-2 - ASSPSPKTGGLFQPQH
TRBJ2-7 TRBV3-1 many ASSHREHEQY
TRBJ1-3 TRBV27 few ASSSSGGNTIY
TRBJ2-7 TRBV28 many ASSPAGTRSDEQY
TRBJ2-7 TRBV14 - ASSLSRGFEQY
TRBJ2-2 TRBV11-2 few ASSFRVITGELF
TRBJ1-2 TRBV4-2 few ASSQDPWTGGHGYT
TRBJ2-7 TRBV4-3 few ASSQGTGTGGYEQY
TRBJ1-6 TRBV19 - ATTDREDSPLH
TRBJ2-7 TRBV6-1 few ASIPLAGGPKQY
TRBJ2-1 TRBV12-3/TRBV12-4 - ASSLGGTYNEQF
TRBJ2-5 TRBV20-1 many SARTSGTETQY
TRBJ2-7 TRBV20-1 many SARVRGLAYEQY
TRBJ1-5 TRBV3-1 - ASSQGRDQPQR
TRBJ1-1 TRBV5-1 many ASSYDRETEAF
TRBJ2-7 TRBV6-5 - ASSFLAGLGEQY
TRBJ2-7 TRBV6-1 few ASSRDQGSLTYEQY
TRBJ2-4 TRBV7-9 - ASSFGRNIQY
TRBJ2-7 TRBV11-2 few AGSSNRGSRLTYEQY
TRBJ2-2 TRBV7-6 - ASSFGQVPSTGELF
TRBJ2-3 TRBV4-2 - ASSQSTSGRDTQY
TRBJ2-5 TRBV29-1 many SADRQETQY
TRBJ2-5 TRBV7-2 many ASRPTSGSETQY
TRBJ2-7 TRBV20-1 many SARRQGASSDEQY
TRBJ1-5 TRBV6-5 few ASSYSPGPDQPQH
TRBJ2-5 TRBV20-1 once SPRSGLAGGPSQGTQY
TRBJ2-7 TRBV9 few ASSPQRYIDEQY
TRBJ2-7 TRBV20-1 few SARVPPFYEQY
TRBJ2-2 TRBV7-2 - ASSLATDTGELF
TRBJ2-5 TRBV4-3 few ASSRTGSGPFETQY
TRBJ2-7 TRBV11-2 many ASSLAMGDPSYEQY
TRBJ1-5 TRBV20-1 - SSLGTGDNQPQH
TRBJ2-1 TRBV20-1 many SASAGLAYHEQF
TRBJ2-5 TRBV6-1 few ASSPGGIGETQY
TRBJ1-3 TRBV10-3 few AIRRLGSENTIY
TRBJ2-5 TRBV20-1 many SAEREVQETQY
TRBJ2-2 TRBV7-2 - ASSLAAASGMYTGELF
TRBJ1-1 TRBV25-1 few ASSEYRDLSEAF
TRBJ1-1 TRBV27 - ASRLQTDANEAF
TRBJ2-2 TRBV4-2 - ASSQEREMVTGELF
TRBJ2-5 TRBV5-6 many ASGLGVVYQETQY
TRBJ2-5 TRBV29-1 few SVQRDYQETQY
TRBJ1-1 TRBV7-2 - ASTTDVSKAF
TRBJ2-2 TRBV24-1 few ATSDPSGTSAHTGELF
TRBJ2-6 TRBV28 medium-sized ASSLLSEDSGANVLT
TRBJ2-1 TRBV2 - AGRARSNEQF